The T cell receptor beta chain described here comes from a study of blood T cell repertoires in COVID-19. Sequencing used immunoSEQ multiplex PCR; TCRdb keeps in-frame clones, though not all of them. The repertoire consists of about 480,000 clones, with around 89% occurring once and the leading ten covering about 12%. The CDR3 is 16 amino acids. V lost 0 bases, J lost 10 bases, and 9 bases stayed unmatched. Germline CDR1 reads LGHNA; CDR2 reads YNFKEQ. This sequence originates from a woman aged 45-65 years with COVID-19, enrolled during active disease. The chain has TRBV4-2 and TRBJ1-4, with 9 bases lining up with TRBD1. Specimen: peripheral blood. The CDR3 coding sequence is TGTGCCAGCAGCCAAGAGGTACAGGGGGCGAAAGGAAAACTGTTTTTT. Its protein is CASSQEVQGAKGKLFF.